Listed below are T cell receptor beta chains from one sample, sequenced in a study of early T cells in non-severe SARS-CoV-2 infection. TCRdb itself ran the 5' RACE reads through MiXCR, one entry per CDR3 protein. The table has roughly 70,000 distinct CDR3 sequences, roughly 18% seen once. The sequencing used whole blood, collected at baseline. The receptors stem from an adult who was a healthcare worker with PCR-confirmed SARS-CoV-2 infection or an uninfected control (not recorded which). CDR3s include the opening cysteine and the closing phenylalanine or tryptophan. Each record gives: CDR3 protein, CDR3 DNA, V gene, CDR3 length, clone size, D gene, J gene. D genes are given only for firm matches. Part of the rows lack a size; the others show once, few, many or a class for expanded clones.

CSARGAKNIQYF	TGCAGTGCTAGAGGGGCCAAAAACATTCAGTACTTC	TRBV20-1	12	many	NA	TRBJ2-4
CASSSRGLAETYEQYF	TGTGCCAGCAGTTCGAGAGGACTAGCAGAGACCTACGAGCAGTACTTC	TRBV27	16	NA	TRBD2	TRBJ2-7
CAWRAIGGGFYGYTF	TGTGCCTGGAGAGCAATAGGGGGAGGTTTTTATGGCTACACCTTC	TRBV30	15	NA	NA	TRBJ1-2
CAITQGQTYNEQFF	TGTGCCATCACCCAGGGACAGACCTACAATGAGCAGTTCTTC	TRBV10-3	14	NA	TRBD1	TRBJ2-1
CASSPTLKGETQYF	TGTGCCAGCAGTCCGACGTTGAAGGGCGAGACCCAGTACTTC	TRBV27	14	many	NA	TRBJ2-5
CSAAPQRGKQYF	TGCAGTGCCGCCCCGCAGCGGGGGAAGCAGTACTTC	TRBV20-1	12	NA	TRBD2	TRBJ2-7
CASSFDKPPGEQYF	TGTGCCAGCAGCTTCGACAAGCCCCCCGGTGAGCAGTACTTC	TRBV7-8	14	few	NA	TRBJ2-7
CASSFSGVPYEQYF	TGTGCCAGCAGCTTTTCGGGAGTACCCTACGAGCAGTACTTC	TRBV11-2	14	few	NA	TRBJ2-7
CASSFGGARREQFF	TGTGCCAGCAGTTTCGGGGGGGCCCGTCGGGAGCAGTTCTTC	TRBV12-3/TRBV12-4	14	NA	TRBD2	TRBJ2-1
CASSQAATGGTEAFF	TGTGCCAGCAGCCAAGCCGCGACAGGGGGCACTGAAGCTTTCTTT	TRBV4-2	15	NA	TRBD1	TRBJ1-1
CASSSGGNYGYTF	TGTGCCAGCAGCTCAGGAGGAAACTATGGCTACACCTTC	TRBV5-5	13	NA	NA	TRBJ1-2
CASSLVGVNTEAFF	TGTGCCAGCAGCTTAGTGGGGGTGAACACTGAAGCTTTCTTT	TRBV7-9	14	few	NA	TRBJ1-1
CASSPRIRDYTDTQYF	TGTGCCAGCAGCCCAAGAATCCGGGACTACACAGATACGCAGTATTTT	TRBV5-6	16	few	TRBD2	TRBJ2-3
CASRELSGGAWDEQFF	TGCGCCAGCAGGGAGTTAAGCGGGGGGGCCTGGGATGAGCAGTTCTTC	TRBV10-2	16	many	TRBD2	TRBJ2-1
CASSVEGTSSYEQYF	TGTGCCAGCAGCGTAGAAGGGACTAGCTCCTACGAGCAGTACTTC	TRBV9	15	few	TRBD2	TRBJ2-7
CASSPAGYTEAFF	TGTGCCAGCAGTCCCGCAGGGTACACTGAAGCTTTCTTT	TRBV27	13	few	NA	TRBJ1-1
CASSLVVRVEQFF	TGTGCCAGCAGCTTAGTAGTCCGGGTTGAGCAGTTCTTC	TRBV11-2	13	NA	NA	TRBJ2-1
CAIFSANYGYTF	TGTGCCATCTTCTCAGCTAACTATGGCTACACCTTC	TRBV6-5	12	NA	NA	TRBJ1-2
CAWIPAPGGNTIYF	TGTGCCTGGATCCCGGCCCCTGGGGGAAACACCATATATTTT	TRBV30	14	NA	NA	TRBJ1-3
CASSPGASGNTIYF	TGTGCCAGCAGCCCCGGGGCCTCTGGAAACACCATATATTTT	TRBV7-2	14	few	NA	TRBJ1-3
CASSPGTSGISYNEQFF	TGTGCCAGCTCACCAGGTACTAGCGGGATTTCCTACAATGAGCAGTTCTTC	TRBV18	17	NA	TRBD2	TRBJ2-1
CASSLGPNYEQYF	TGCGCCAGCAGCTTGGGACCCAACTACGAGCAGTACTTC	TRBV5-1	13	NA	NA	TRBJ2-7
CASSKPGGPDISSRWTQYF	TGTGCCAGCAGTAAGCCGGGCGGACCCGACATCAGTTCAAGATGGACCCAGTACTTC	TRBV11-2	19	NA	NA	TRBJ2-5
CASSTSGQDGEKLFF	TGCGCCAGCAGCACCTCCGGACAGGATGGGGAAAAACTGTTTTTT	TRBV4-3	15	many	TRBD1	TRBJ1-4
CSARDEADYGYTF	TGCAGTGCTAGAGATGAGGCGGACTATGGCTACACCTTC	TRBV20-1	13	few	NA	TRBJ1-2
CSVEGSGVATEAFF	TGCAGCGTTGAAGGCTCGGGGGTGGCCACTGAAGCTTTCTTT	TRBV29-1	14	few	NA	TRBJ1-1